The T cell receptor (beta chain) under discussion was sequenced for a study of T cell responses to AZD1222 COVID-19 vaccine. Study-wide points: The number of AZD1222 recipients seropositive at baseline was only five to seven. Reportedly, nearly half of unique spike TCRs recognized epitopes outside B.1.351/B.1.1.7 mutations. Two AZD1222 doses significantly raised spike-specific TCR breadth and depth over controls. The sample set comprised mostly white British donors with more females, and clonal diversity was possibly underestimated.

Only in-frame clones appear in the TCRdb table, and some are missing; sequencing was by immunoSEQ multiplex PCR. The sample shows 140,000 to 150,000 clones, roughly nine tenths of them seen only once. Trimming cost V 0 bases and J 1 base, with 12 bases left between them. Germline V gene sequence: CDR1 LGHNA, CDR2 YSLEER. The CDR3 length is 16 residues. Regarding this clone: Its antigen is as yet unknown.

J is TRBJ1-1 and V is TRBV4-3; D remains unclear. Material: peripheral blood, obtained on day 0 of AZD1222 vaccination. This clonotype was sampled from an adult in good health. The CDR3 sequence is CASSQDQRRGNTEAFF. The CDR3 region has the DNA TGCGCCAGCAGCCAAGATCAAAGGCGGGGGAACACTGAAGCTTTCTTT.